The entry below gives a single T cell receptor beta chain sequence along with its context. As yet, its antigen is unknown. Clones were read by immunoSEQ multiplex PCR, and TCRdb kept only the in-frame ones, dropping some. Altogether 45,000 to 65,000 clones are present, roughly 80% being singletons, with the ten largest covering more than 3.5%. This sample was included in a study of OX40 agonist ivuxolimab in advanced cancers. V was shortened by 3 bases and J by 4 bases, with 9 bases between the two germline ends. Germline assignment: CDR1 LNHDA and CDR2 SQIVND (reference sequence). This CDR3 has 13 residues. The study's findings and limits: Expanded peripheral T cells had an undetermined antigen specificity. Among some nonresponders, normalized T-cell clonal expansion was also low.

The sample in question was CD4+ or CD8+ T cells sorted from blood, obtained in a trial of the OX40 agonist ivuxolimab. This clonotype was sampled from an adult with an advanced solid tumor such as melanoma, head and neck, liver or kidney cancer. V is TRBV19 and J is TRBJ1-2; D uncertain. CDR3: CASSMAQSYGYTF. The CDR3 nucleotides read TGTGCCAGTAGTATGGCTCAGAGCTATGGCTACACCTTC.